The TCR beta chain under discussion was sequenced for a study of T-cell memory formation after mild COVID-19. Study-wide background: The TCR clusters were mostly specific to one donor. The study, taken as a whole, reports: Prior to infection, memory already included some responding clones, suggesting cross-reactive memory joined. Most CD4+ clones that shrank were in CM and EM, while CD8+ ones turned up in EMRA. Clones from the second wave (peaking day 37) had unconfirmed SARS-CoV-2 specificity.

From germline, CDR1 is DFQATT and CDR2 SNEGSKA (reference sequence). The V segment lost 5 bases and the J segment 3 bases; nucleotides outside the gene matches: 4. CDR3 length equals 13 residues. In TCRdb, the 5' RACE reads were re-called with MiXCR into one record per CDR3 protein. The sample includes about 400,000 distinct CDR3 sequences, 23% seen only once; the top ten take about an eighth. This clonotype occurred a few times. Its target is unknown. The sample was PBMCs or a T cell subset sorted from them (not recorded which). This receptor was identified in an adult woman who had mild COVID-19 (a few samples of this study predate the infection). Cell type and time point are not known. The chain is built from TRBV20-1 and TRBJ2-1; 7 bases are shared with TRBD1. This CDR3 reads CSAPTGSYNEQFF. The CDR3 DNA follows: TGCAGTGCTCCGACAGGGAGCTACAATGAGCAGTTCTTC.